The source of this T cell receptor beta chain is a study of blood T cell repertoires in COVID-19. The length of the CDR3 is 16 residues. CDR1 and CDR2 (germline): SGDLS, YYNGEE. Trimming shortened V by 1 base and J by 6 bases, and 16 bases separated the two germline ends. The method was immunoSEQ multiplex PCR; TCRdb's version includes in-frame clones alone and lacks a portion of them. The table includes about 120,000 clones, about two thirds detected once. The sequence came from a human donor with acute or convalescent COVID-19. The donor label of this sample is uncertain. The source material was peripheral blood. The V gene is TRBV9, the J gene TRBJ2-2, with D perhaps TRBD1 (5 bases). As DNA, the CDR3 is TGTGCCAGCAGCGTATCTAGGGGTTTTATGGCCGGGGAGCTGTTTTTT. Translating it yields CASSVSRGFMAGELFF.